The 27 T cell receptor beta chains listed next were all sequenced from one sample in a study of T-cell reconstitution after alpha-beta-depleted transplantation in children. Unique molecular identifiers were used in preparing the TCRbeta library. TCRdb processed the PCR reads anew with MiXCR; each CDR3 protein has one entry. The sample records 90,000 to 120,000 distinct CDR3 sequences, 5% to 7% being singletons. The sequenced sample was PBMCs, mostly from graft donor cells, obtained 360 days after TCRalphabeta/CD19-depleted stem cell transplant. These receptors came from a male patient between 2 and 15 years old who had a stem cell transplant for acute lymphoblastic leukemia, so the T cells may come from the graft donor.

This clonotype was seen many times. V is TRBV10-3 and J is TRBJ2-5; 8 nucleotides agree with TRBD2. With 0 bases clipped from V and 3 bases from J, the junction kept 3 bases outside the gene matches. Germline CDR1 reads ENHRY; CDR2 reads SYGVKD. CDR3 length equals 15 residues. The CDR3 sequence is CAISESSAGEETQYF. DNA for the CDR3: TGTGCCATCAGTGAGTCATCAGCGGGGGAAGAGACCCAGTACTTC.

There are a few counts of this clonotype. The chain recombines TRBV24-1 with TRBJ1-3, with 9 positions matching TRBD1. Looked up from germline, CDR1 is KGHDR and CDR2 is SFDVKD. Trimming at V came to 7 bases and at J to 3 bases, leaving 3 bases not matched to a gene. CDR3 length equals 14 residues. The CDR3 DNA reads TGTGCCACCAGAGGGACAGGGAGTGGAAACACCATATATTTT. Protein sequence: CATRGTGSGNTIYF.

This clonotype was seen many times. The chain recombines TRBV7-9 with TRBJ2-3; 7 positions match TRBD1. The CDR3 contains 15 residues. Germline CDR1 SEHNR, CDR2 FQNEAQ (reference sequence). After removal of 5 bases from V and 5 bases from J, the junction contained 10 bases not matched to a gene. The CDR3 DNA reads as TGTGCCAGCAGCCCGCCCAGGGGGAATTTAGATACGCAGTATTTT. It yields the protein CASSPPRGNLDTQYF.

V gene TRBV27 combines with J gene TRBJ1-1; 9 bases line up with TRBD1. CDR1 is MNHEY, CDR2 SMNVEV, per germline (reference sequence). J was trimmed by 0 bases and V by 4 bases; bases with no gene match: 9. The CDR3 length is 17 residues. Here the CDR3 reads CASSSGTGFPMNTEAFF. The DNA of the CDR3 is TGTGCCAGCAGTTCGGGGACAGGGTTTCCCATGAACACTGAAGCTTTCTTT.

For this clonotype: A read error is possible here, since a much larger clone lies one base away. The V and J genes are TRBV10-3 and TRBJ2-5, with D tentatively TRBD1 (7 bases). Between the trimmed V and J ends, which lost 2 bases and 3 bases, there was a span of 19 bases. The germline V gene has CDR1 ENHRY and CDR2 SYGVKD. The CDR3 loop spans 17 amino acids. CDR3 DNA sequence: TGTGCCATCAGTGAGCCCCCAGGGGGGCACAAGAAAGAGACCCAGTACTTC. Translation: CAISEPPGGHKKETQYF.

CDR3 loop: CASSPNLMTGYSGNTIYF. CDR3 DNA: TGTGCCAGCAGTCCAAACTTAATGACAGGCTACTCTGGAAACACCATATATTTT. V usage is TRBV28 and J usage is TRBJ1-3; possibly TRBD1 for D (6 bases). Germline CDR1 and CDR2: MDHEN and SYDVKM. This CDR3 has 18 amino acids. The V and J ends lost 5 bases and 0 bases respectively, with 20 bases between them.

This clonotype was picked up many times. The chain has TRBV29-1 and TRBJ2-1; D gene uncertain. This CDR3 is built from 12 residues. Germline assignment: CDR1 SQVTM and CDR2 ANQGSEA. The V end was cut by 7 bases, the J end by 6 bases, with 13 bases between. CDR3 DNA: TGCAGCGCCGGACCCGGTGGCAATGAGCAGTTCTTC. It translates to CSAGPGGNEQFF.

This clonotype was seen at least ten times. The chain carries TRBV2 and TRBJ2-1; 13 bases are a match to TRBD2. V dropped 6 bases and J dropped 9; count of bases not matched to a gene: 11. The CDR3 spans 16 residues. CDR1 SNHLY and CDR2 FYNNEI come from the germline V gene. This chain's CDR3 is CASRPPLAGGQGEQFF. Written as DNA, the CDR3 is TGTGCCAGCAGACCCCCACTAGCGGGAGGGCAGGGTGAGCAGTTCTTC.

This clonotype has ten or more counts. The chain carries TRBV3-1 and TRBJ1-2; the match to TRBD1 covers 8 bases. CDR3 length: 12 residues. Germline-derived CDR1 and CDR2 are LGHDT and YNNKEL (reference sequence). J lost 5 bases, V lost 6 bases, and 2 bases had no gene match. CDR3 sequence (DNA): TGTGCCAGCAGTCGACAGGGGTATGGCTACACCTTC. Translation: CASSRQGYGYTF.

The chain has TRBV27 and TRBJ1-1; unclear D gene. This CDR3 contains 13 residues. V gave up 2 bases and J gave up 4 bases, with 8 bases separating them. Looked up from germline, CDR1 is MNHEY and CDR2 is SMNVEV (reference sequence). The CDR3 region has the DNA TGTGCCAGCAGTTTAATAATAACCACTGAAGCTTTCTTT. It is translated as CASSLIITTEAFF.

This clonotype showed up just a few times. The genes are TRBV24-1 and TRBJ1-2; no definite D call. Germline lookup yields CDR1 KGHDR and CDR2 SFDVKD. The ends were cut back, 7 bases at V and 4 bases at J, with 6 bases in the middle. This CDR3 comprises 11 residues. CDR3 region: CATRSAYGYTF. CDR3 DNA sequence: TGTGCCACCAGATCCGCCTATGGCTACACCTTC.

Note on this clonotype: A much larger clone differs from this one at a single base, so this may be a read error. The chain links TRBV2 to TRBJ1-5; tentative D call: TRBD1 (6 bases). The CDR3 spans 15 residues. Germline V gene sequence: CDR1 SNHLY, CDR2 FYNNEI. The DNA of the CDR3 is TGTGCCAGCAGTGATGACAGGCTTAGCATTCAGCCCCAGCATTTT. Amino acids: CASSDDRLSIQPQHF.

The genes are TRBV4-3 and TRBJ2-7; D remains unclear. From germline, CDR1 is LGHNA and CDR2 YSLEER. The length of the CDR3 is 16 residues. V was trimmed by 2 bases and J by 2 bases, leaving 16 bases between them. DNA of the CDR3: TGCGCCAGCAGCCAAATATGGGGTGGTGGGGCCTACGAGCAGTACTTC. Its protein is CASSQIWGGGAYEQYF.

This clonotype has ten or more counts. This CDR3 is CASSLVTGTNEKLFF. Written as DNA, the CDR3 is TGTGCCAGCAGCTTAGTGACAGGAACTAATGAAAAACTGTTTTTT. V is TRBV7-6 and J is TRBJ1-4; the D gene is possibly TRBD1 (6 bases). V was pared by 1 base and J by 1 base, with 7 bases between. Looked up from germline, CDR1 is SGHVS and CDR2 is FNYEAQ. This CDR3 is 15 amino acids long.

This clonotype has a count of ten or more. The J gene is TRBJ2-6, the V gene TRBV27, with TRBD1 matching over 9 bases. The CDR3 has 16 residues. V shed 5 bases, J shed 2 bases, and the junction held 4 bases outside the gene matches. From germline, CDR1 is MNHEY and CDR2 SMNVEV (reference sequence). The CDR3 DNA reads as TGTGCCAGCAGTACGTGGACAGGGGCTGGGGCCAACGTCCTGACTTTC. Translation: CASSTWTGAGANVLTF.

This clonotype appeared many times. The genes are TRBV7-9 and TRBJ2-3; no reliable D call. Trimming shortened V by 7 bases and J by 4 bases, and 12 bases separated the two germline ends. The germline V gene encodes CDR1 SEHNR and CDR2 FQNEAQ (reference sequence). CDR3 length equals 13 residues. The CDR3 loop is CASMPAGADTQYF. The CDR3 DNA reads TGTGCCAGCATGCCCGCAGGAGCAGATACGCAGTATTTT.

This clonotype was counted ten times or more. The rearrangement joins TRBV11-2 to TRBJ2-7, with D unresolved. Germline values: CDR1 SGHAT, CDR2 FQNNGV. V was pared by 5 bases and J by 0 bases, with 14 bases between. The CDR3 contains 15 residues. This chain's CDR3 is CASSPAPASSYEQYF. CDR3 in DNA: TGTGCCAGCAGCCCAGCCCCCGCCTCCTCCTACGAGCAGTACTTC.

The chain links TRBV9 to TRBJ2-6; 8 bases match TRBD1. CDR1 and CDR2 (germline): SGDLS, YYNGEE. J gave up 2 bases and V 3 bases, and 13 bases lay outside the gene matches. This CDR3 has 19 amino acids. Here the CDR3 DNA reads TGTGCCAGCAGCGACCGGACAGGGCGAGTTTTAGCTGGGGCCAACGTCCTGACTTTC. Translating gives CASSDRTGRVLAGANVLTF.

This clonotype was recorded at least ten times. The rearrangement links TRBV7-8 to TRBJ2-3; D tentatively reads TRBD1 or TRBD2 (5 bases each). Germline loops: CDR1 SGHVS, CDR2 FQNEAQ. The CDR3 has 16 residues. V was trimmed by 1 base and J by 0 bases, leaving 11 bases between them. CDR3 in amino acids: CASSLVGGSSTDTQYF. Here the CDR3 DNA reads TGTGCCAGCAGCTTAGTTGGGGGTTCTAGCACAGATACGCAGTATTTT.

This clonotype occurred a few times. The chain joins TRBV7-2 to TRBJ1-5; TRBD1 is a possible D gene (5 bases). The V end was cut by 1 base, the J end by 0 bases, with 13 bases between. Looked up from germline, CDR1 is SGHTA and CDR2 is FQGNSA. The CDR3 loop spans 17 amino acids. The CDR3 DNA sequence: TGTGCCAGCAGCTTAGGGTGGCAGGGTTATAGCAATCAGCCCCAGCATTTT. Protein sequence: CASSLGWQGYSNQPQHF. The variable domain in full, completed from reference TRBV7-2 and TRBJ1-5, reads GAGVSQSPSNKVTEKGKDVELRCDPISGHTALYWYRQSLGQGLEFLIYFQGNSAPDKSGLPSDRFSAERTGGSVSTLTIQRTQQEDSAVYLCASSLGWQGYSNQPQHFGDGTRLSIL.

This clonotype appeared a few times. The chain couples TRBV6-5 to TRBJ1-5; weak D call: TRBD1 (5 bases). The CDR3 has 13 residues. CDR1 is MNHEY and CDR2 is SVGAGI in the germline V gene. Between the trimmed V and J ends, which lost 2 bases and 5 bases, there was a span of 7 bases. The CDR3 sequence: CASSYRDHQPQHF. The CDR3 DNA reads TGTGCCAGCAGTTACAGGGACCATCAGCCCCAGCATTTT.

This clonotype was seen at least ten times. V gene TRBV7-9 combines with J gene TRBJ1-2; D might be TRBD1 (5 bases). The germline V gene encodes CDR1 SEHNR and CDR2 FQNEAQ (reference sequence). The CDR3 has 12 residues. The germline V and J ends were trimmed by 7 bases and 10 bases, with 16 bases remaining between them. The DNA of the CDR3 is TGTGCCAGCACCCTCTCGCGGGGGAACTACACCTTC. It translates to CASTLSRGNYTF.

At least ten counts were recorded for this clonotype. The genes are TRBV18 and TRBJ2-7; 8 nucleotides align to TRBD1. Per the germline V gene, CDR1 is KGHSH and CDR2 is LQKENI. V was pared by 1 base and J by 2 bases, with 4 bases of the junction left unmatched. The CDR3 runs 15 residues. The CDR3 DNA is TGTGCCAGCTCACCACTGGCGGGACAGGCCTACGAGCAGTACTTC. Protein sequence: CASSPLAGQAYEQYF. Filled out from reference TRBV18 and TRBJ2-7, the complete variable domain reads NAGVMQNPRHLVRRRGQEARLRCSPMKGHSHVYWYRQLPEEGLKFMVYLQKENIIDESGMPKERFSAEFPKEGPSILRIQQVVRGDSAAYFCASSPLAGQAYEQYFGPGTRLTVT.

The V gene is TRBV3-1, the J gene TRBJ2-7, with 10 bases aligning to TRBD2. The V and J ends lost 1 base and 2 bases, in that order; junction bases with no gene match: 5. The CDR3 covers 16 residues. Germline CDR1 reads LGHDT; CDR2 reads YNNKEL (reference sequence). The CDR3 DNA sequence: TGTGCCAGCAGCCAAGGCTGGCTAGCGGGGGCCTACGAGCAGTACTTC. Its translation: CASSQGWLAGAYEQYF.

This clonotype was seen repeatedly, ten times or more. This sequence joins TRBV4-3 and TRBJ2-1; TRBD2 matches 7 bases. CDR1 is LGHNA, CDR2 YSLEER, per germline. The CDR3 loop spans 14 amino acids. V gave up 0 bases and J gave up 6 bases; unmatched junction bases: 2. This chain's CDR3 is CASSQERTSNEQFF. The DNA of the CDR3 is TGCGCCAGCAGCCAAGAGAGGACTAGCAATGAGCAGTTCTTC.

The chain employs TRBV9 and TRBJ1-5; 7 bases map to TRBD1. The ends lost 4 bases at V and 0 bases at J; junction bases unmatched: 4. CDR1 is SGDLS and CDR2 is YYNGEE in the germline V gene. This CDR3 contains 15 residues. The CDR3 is CASSTTGNSNQPQHF. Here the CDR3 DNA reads TGTGCCAGCAGCACGACAGGGAATAGCAATCAGCCCCAGCATTTT.

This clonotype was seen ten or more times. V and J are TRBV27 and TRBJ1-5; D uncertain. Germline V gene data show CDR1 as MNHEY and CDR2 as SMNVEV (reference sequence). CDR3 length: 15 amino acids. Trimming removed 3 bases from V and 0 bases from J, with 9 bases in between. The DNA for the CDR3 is TGTGCCAGCAGTTTGGTACAGAATAGCAATCAGCCCCAGCATTTT. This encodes CASSLVQNSNQPQHF.